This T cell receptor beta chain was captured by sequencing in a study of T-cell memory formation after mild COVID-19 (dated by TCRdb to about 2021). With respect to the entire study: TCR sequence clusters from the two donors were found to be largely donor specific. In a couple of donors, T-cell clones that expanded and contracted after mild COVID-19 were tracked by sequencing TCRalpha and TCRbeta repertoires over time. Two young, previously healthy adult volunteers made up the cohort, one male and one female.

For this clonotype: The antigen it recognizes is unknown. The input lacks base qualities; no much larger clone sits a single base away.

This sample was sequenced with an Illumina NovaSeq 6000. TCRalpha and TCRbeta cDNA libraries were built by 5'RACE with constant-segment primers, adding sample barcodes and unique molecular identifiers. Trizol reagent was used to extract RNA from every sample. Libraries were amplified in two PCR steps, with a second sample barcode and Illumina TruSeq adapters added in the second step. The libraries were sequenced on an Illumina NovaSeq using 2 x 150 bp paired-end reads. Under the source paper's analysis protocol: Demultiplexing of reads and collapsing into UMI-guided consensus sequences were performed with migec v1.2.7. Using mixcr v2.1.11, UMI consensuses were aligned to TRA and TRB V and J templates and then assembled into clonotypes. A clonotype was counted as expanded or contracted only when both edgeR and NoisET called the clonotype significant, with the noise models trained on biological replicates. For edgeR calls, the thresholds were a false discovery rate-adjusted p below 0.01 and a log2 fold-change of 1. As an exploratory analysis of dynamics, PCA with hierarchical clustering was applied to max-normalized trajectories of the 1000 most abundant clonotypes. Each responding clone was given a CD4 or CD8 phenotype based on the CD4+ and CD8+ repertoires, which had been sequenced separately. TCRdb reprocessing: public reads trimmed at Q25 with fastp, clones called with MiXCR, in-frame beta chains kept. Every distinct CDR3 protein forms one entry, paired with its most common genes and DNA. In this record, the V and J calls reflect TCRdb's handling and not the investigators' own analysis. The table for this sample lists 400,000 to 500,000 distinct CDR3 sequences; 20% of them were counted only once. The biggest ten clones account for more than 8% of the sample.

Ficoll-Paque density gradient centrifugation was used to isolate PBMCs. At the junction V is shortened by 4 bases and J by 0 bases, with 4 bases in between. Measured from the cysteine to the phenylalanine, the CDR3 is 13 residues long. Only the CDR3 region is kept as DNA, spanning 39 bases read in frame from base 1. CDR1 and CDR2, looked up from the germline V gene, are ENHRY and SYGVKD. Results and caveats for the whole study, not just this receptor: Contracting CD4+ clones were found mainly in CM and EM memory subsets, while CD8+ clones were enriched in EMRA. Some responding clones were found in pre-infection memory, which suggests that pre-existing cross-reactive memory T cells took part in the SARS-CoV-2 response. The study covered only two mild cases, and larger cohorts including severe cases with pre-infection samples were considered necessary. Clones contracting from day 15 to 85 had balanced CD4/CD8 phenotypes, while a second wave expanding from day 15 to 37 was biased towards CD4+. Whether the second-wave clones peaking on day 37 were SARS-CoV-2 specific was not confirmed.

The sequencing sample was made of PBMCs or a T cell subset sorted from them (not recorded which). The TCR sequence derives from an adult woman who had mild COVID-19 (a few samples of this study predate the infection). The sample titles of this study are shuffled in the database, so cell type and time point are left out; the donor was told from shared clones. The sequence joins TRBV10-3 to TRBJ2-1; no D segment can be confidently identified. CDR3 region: CAISAPSYNEQFF. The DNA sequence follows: TGTGCCATCAGTGCCCCCTCCTACAATGAGCAGTTCTTC.